This entry lists 14 T cell receptor beta chains sequenced from one sample in a study of blood T cells in healthy people across ages. A second PCR, run for about 7 to 11 cycles, used a sample-barcoded 5' primer plus a J-beta primer mix. Using its own MiXCR run on the 5' RACE reads, TCRdb lists one record per CDR3 protein. This table has roughly 500,000 distinct CDR3 sequences, 27% appearing once. The material sequenced was blood. These receptors came from a woman aged 65 to 85 in good health.

As for this clonotype: The junction shows a germline mismatch at one end, possibly a read error. The chain recombines TRBV7-9 with TRBJ2-6, with D hard to call. The CDR3 has 14 residues. CDR1 SEHNR and CDR2 FQNEAQ come from the germline V gene (reference sequence). The CDR3, as DNA: TGTGCCAGCAGCTATGGGTCTGAGGCCGACGTCCTGACTTTC. Protein: CASSYGSEADVLTF.

V and J are TRBV12-5 and TRBJ2-3, with TRBD2 matching 9 bases. The trim removed 5 bases at V and 1 base at J, leaving 4 bases unmatched. This CDR3 comprises 15 residues. Germline V gene data show CDR1 as LGHNT and CDR2 as FRNRAP. DNA for the CDR3: TGTGCTAGTGGTCTTAGACTAGCGGGCACAGATACGCAGTATTTT. Residues: CASGLRLAGTDTQYF.

The chain has TRBV3-1 and TRBJ1-2; D uncertain. With 4 bases removed from V and 11 bases from J, the gap between germline ends came to 8 bases. Germline CDR1 is LGHDT and CDR2 is YNNKEL (reference sequence). The CDR3 spans 10 residues. CDR3 sequence (DNA): TGTGCCAGCAGCCGAGAGCGGTACACCTTC. Translated, it gives CASSRERYTF.

In this sample, this clonotype turned up a few times. J is TRBJ2-3 and V is TRBV20-1; TRBD2 might be the D (6 bases). The CDR3 totals 13 residues. The V gene's germline CDR1 is DFQATT and CDR2 SNEGSKA (reference sequence). The ends were cut back, 8 bases at V and 8 bases at J, with 20 bases in the middle. The CDR3: CSSLAPELGTQYF. CDR3 nucleotides: TGCAGTTCACTAGCTCCTGAGCTCGGTACGCAGTATTTT.

The gene calls are TRBV4-3 and TRBJ1-2; tentative D call: TRBD1 (5 bases). CDR1 and CDR2 from the germline V gene are LGHNA and YSLEER. This CDR3 region has 14 residues. The ends were cut back, 4 bases at V and 9 bases at J, with 18 bases in the middle. The chain's CDR3 is CASSPVGTEYSYTF. The CDR3 DNA reads TGCGCCAGCAGCCCAGTCGGGACTGAATATAGCTACACCTTC.

This clonotype was seen just once. The chain carries TRBV9 and TRBJ1-6, with 11 bases fitting TRBD1. Germline CDR1 SGDLS, CDR2 YYNGEE. The CDR3 has 15 residues. The trim removed 2 bases at V and 14 bases at J, leaving 9 bases unmatched. The DNA of the CDR3 is TGTGCCAGCAGCGTCCGGGACAGGGGGATTTCGGCCCTCCACTTT. Its translation is CASSVRDRGISALHF.

This chain uses TRBV7-2 with TRBJ1-1; no firm D call. Trimming cost V 0 bases and J 10 bases, with 12 bases left between them. The CDR3 loop spans 13 amino acids. Germline lookup yields CDR1 SGHTA and CDR2 FQGNSA. This CDR3 is CASSLAGSAVAFF. In DNA, the CDR3 is TGTGCCAGCAGCTTAGCAGGGAGTGCAGTAGCTTTCTTT.

This clonotype came up a few times. The V call is TRBV5-1, the J call TRBJ2-5, with D unclear. The V gene's germline CDR1 is SGHRS and CDR2 YFSETQ. V was cut by 4 bases and J by 1 base, with 8 bases left in between. The CDR3 has 13 amino acids. CDR3 protein: CASSPETQETQYF. For the CDR3, the DNA is TGCGCCAGCAGCCCCGAAACCCAAGAGACCCAGTACTTC.

The chain couples TRBV29-1 to TRBJ1-3; a possible D gene is TRBD1 (5 bases). The CDR3 spans 13 residues. Germline V gene data show CDR1 as SQVTM and CDR2 as ANQGSEA. Trimming removed 2 bases at V and 2 bases at J, with 7 bases between. CDR3 residues: CSVEKTAGNTIYF. The CDR3 DNA follows: TGCAGCGTTGAAAAGACAGCTGGAAACACCATATATTTT.

The chain couples TRBV11-3 to TRBJ2-5; D not certain. The V end was cut by 4 bases, the J end by 7 bases, with 10 bases between. The germline gives CDR1 SGHNT, CDR2 YENEEA. This CDR3 comprises 12 residues. CDR3 in amino acids: CASSSRELTQYF. CDR3 nucleotide sequence: TGTGCCAGCAGCTCCCGAGAGCTGACCCAGTACTTC.

The chain has TRBV7-2 and TRBJ1-1; a possible D gene is TRBD1 (6 bases). From germline, CDR1 is SGHTA and CDR2 FQGNSA. Trimming cost V 5 bases and J 3 bases, with 10 bases left between them. This CDR3 is 13 amino acids long. The CDR3 DNA reads as TGTGCCAGCAGCCCCCACAGGGACACTGAAGCTTTCTTT. Protein: CASSPHRDTEAFF.

The chain is built from TRBV7-9 and TRBJ1-4; unclear D gene. This CDR3 has 15 residues. The ends were cut back, 2 bases at V and 2 bases at J, with 9 bases in the middle. Looked up from germline, CDR1 is SEHNR and CDR2 is FQNEAQ (reference sequence). The CDR3 DNA reads as TGTGCCAGCAGCTTACTTGTTGTGACTAATGAAAAACTGTTTTTT. Encoded protein: CASSLLVVTNEKLFF.

The chain couples TRBV18 to TRBJ2-4, with TRBD1 as a possible D gene (5 bases). The CDR3 contains 14 residues. The germline V gene encodes CDR1 KGHSH and CDR2 LQKENI. V lost 2 bases to trimming and J lost 2 bases, with 7 bases between them. This CDR3 is CASSPLDTKNIQYF. CDR3 in DNA: TGTGCCAGCTCACCATTGGACACCAAAAACATTCAGTACTTC.

The table lists this clonotype with a few counts. This chain joins TRBV7-3 and TRBJ2-4, with TRBD2 identical over 8 bases. After removal of 2 bases from V and 0 bases from J, the junction contained 6 bases not matched to a gene. CDR1 is SGHTA and CDR2 is FQGTGA in the germline V gene. This CDR3 spans 17 amino acids. CDR3 region: CASSLGAGDGAKNIQYF. Written as DNA, the CDR3 is TGTGCCAGCAGCTTAGGAGCGGGGGACGGAGCCAAAAACATTCAGTACTTC.